The rows below give T cell receptor beta chains drawn from one sample of a study of shared clonotypes between healthy human individuals. TCRdb's table, derived via immunoSEQ multiplex PCR, lists solely in-frame clones and lacks some. The table lists 2 million or so clones, over 85% of them singletons. Specimen: naive CD4+ T cells sorted from blood. Receptors originate from a man aged 18-30 years in good health. Both conserved end residues are part of each CDR3. A D gene is named only where the DNA matches it firmly. Clone size is not always given. Where it is, it says once, few, many or a class for expanded clones.

CDR3aa: CASSLGAFTDTQYF
CDR3nt: TGTGCCAGCAGCTTGGGGGCCTTCACAGATACGCAGTATTTT
d_gene: -
j_gene: TRBJ2-3
abundance: -
v_gene: TRBV5-6

CDR3aa: CASSPGTGVNYGYTF
CDR3nt: TGTGCCAGCAGCCCGGGGACAGGGGTGAACTATGGCTACACCTTC
d_gene: TRBD1
j_gene: TRBJ1-2
abundance: -
v_gene: TRBV7-6

CDR3aa: CATSREWGNSQETQYF
CDR3nt: TGTGCCACCAGCAGAGAATGGGGGAATTCTCAAGAGACCCAGTACTTC
d_gene: -
j_gene: TRBJ2-5
abundance: -
v_gene: TRBV15

CDR3aa: CASSEALAGTQYF
CDR3nt: TGTGCCAGCAGTGAAGCGCTGGCGGGTACGCAGTATTTT
d_gene: -
j_gene: TRBJ2-3
abundance: -
v_gene: TRBV6-1

CDR3aa: CASSWRQQETQYF
CDR3nt: TGTGCCAGCAGTTGGAGACAGCAAGAGACCCAGTACTTC
d_gene: -
j_gene: TRBJ2-5
abundance: -
v_gene: TRBV27

CDR3aa: CASSLAGGTIYEQYF
CDR3nt: TGTGCCAGCTCACTCGCGGGAGGAACCATCTACGAGCAGTACTTC
d_gene: TRBD2
j_gene: TRBJ2-7
abundance: -
v_gene: TRBV18

CDR3aa: CASSSFNYGYTF
CDR3nt: TGCGCCAGCAGCTCTTTTAACTATGGCTACACCTTC
d_gene: -
j_gene: TRBJ1-2
abundance: once
v_gene: TRBV5-1

CDR3aa: CASSQDTTNSNYGYTF
CDR3nt: TGCGCCAGCAGCCAAGACACAACAAATAGTAACTATGGCTACACCTTC
d_gene: -
j_gene: TRBJ1-2
abundance: once
v_gene: TRBV4-3

CDR3aa: CSVERSAPTYGYTF
CDR3nt: TGCAGCGTTGAGAGGTCTGCCCCGACCTATGGCTACACCTTC
d_gene: -
j_gene: TRBJ1-2
abundance: -
v_gene: TRBV29-1

CDR3aa: CASSLSGGRWDEQYF
CDR3nt: TGTGCCAGCAGTTTAAGCGGGGGCAGGTGGGACGAGCAGTACTTC
d_gene: TRBD2
j_gene: TRBJ2-7
abundance: -
v_gene: TRBV6-1

CDR3aa: CASSHEPSYNSPLHF
CDR3nt: TGTGCCAGCAGCCACGAGCCCTCCTATAATTCACCCCTCCACTTT
d_gene: -
j_gene: TRBJ1-6
abundance: -
v_gene: TRBV11-2

CDR3aa: CASSRTSYEQYF
CDR3nt: TGTGCCAGCAGCCGAACAAGTTACGAGCAGTACTTC
d_gene: -
j_gene: TRBJ2-7
abundance: -
v_gene: TRBV7-2

CDR3aa: CASSERASPRYEQYF
CDR3nt: TGTGCCAGCAGTGAACGGGCATCCCCCCGCTACGAGCAGTACTTC
d_gene: -
j_gene: TRBJ2-7
abundance: once
v_gene: TRBV6-1

CDR3aa: CASSLIRSPLHF
CDR3nt: TGTGCCAGCAGCCTTATAAGATCACCCCTCCACTTT
d_gene: -
j_gene: TRBJ1-6
abundance: few
v_gene: TRBV7-8

CDR3aa: CASGQGQSTEAFF
CDR3nt: TGTGCCAGCGGACAGGGTCAAAGCACTGAAGCTTTCTTT
d_gene: TRBD1
j_gene: TRBJ1-1
abundance: -
v_gene: TRBV27

CDR3aa: CATSRDLSTGNEQYF
CDR3nt: TGTGCCACCAGCAGAGATCTGTCAACAGGGAACGAGCAGTACTTC
d_gene: -
j_gene: TRBJ2-7
abundance: -
v_gene: TRBV15

CDR3aa: CASSLGLAWETQYF
CDR3nt: TGTGCCAGCAGCTTAGGACTAGCGTGGGAGACCCAGTACTTC
d_gene: TRBD2
j_gene: TRBJ2-5
abundance: -
v_gene: TRBV7-2

CDR3aa: CASSLPAGASTDTQYF
CDR3nt: TGTGCCAGCAGCCTTCCAGCGGGGGCTAGCACAGATACGCAGTATTTT
d_gene: TRBD2
j_gene: TRBJ2-3
abundance: -
v_gene: TRBV4-2

CDR3aa: CASSPGTQETQYF
CDR3nt: TGTGCCAGCTCACCAGGGACACAAGAGACCCAGTACTTC
d_gene: -
j_gene: TRBJ2-5
abundance: few
v_gene: TRBV18

CDR3aa: CASSPSAGGLVGLNEQFF
CDR3nt: TGTGCCAGCTCACCGTCAGCGGGGGGGCTAGTCGGTTTGAATGAGCAGTTCTTC
d_gene: TRBD2
j_gene: TRBJ2-1
abundance: -
v_gene: TRBV18

CDR3aa: CASSPRPLAGGNTGELFF
CDR3nt: TGTGCCAGCTCACCACGCCCACTAGCGGGAGGGAACACCGGGGAGCTGTTTTTT
d_gene: TRBD2
j_gene: TRBJ2-2
abundance: -
v_gene: TRBV18

CDR3aa: CASRGIYWGNYGYTF
CDR3nt: TGTGCCAGCAGGGGGATCTATTGGGGGAACTATGGCTACACCTTC
d_gene: -
j_gene: TRBJ1-2
abundance: -
v_gene: TRBV28

CDR3aa: CASSLGLQGQNQPQHF
CDR3nt: TGTGCCAGCAGCTTAGGGCTCCAGGGCCAAAATCAGCCCCAGCATTTT
d_gene: -
j_gene: TRBJ1-5
abundance: -
v_gene: TRBV7-2

CDR3aa: CASSQQSVGTNQPQHF
CDR3nt: TGCGCCAGCAGCCAACAAAGTGTGGGAACGAATCAGCCCCAGCATTTT
d_gene: -
j_gene: TRBJ1-5
abundance: -
v_gene: TRBV4-3

CDR3aa: CASSPNRENQPQHF
CDR3nt: TGTGCCAGCTCACCAAACAGGGAGAATCAGCCCCAGCATTTT
d_gene: -
j_gene: TRBJ1-5
abundance: -
v_gene: TRBV18

CDR3aa: CASRGTGGTEAFF
CDR3nt: TGCGCCAGCAGAGGGACAGGGGGCACTGAAGCTTTCTTT
d_gene: TRBD1
j_gene: TRBJ1-1
abundance: -
v_gene: TRBV4-3

CDR3aa: CASSPGRGETQYF
CDR3nt: TGCGCCAGCAGCCCCGGGAGGGGAGAGACCCAGTACTTC
d_gene: TRBD2
j_gene: TRBJ2-5
abundance: -
v_gene: TRBV5-1

CDR3aa: CASSQDGQGANSPLHF
CDR3nt: TGCGCCAGCAGCCAAGATGGCCAGGGGGCTAATTCACCCCTCCACTTT
d_gene: TRBD1
j_gene: TRBJ1-6
abundance: once
v_gene: TRBV4-3

CDR3aa: CASSEGTSGRYEQYF
CDR3nt: TGCGCCAGCAGTGAGGGGACTAGCGGGAGGTACGAGCAGTACTTC
d_gene: TRBD2
j_gene: TRBJ2-7
abundance: few
v_gene: TRBV10-1

CDR3aa: CASRPRAPHEQFF
CDR3nt: TGTGCCAGCAGGCCGAGGGCCCCCCATGAGCAGTTCTTC
d_gene: -
j_gene: TRBJ2-1
abundance: -
v_gene: TRBV2

CDR3aa: CASSAIPRAGNTIYF
CDR3nt: TGTGCCAGCTCCGCGATCCCCAGGGCCGGAAACACCATATATTTT
d_gene: -
j_gene: TRBJ1-3
abundance: -
v_gene: TRBV11-2

CDR3aa: CASSLGTANEKLFF
CDR3nt: TGCGCCAGCAGCTTGGGGACAGCTAATGAAAAACTGTTTTTT
d_gene: -
j_gene: TRBJ1-4
abundance: -
v_gene: TRBV5-1

CDR3aa: CASSLRTSGNNEQFF
CDR3nt: TGTGCCAGCAGCCTGCGGACTAGCGGTAACAATGAGCAGTTCTTC
d_gene: TRBD2
j_gene: TRBJ2-1
abundance: -
v_gene: TRBV11-2

CDR3aa: CASSWGQGGTHSSTDTQYF
CDR3nt: TGTGCCAGCAGCTGGGGACAGGGTGGGACGCACTCTAGCACAGATACGCAGTATTTT
d_gene: TRBD1
j_gene: TRBJ2-3
abundance: -
v_gene: TRBV7-2

CDR3aa: CASSVQTGELFF
CDR3nt: TGTGCCAGCAGCGTCCAAACCGGGGAGCTGTTTTTT
d_gene: -
j_gene: TRBJ2-2
abundance: -
v_gene: TRBV9

CDR3aa: CASSQVAVKANYGYTF
CDR3nt: TGCGCCAGCAGCCAAGTTGCGGTGAAAGCTAACTATGGCTACACCTTC
d_gene: -
j_gene: TRBJ1-2
abundance: -
v_gene: TRBV4-1

CDR3aa: CASSQDGPGTDTQYF
CDR3nt: TGCGCCAGCAGCCAAGATGGTCCGGGAACAGATACGCAGTATTTT
d_gene: -
j_gene: TRBJ2-3
abundance: -
v_gene: TRBV4-3

CDR3aa: CASGGFYGYTF
CDR3nt: TGTGCCTCCGGGGGTTTCTATGGCTACACCTTC
d_gene: -
j_gene: TRBJ1-2
abundance: -
v_gene: TRBV30

CDR3aa: CASSRQGVPSGELFF
CDR3nt: TGTGCCAGCAGCCGACAGGGGGTTCCGTCCGGGGAGCTGTTTTTT
d_gene: TRBD1
j_gene: TRBJ2-2
abundance: -
v_gene: TRBV2

CDR3aa: CASSFRTSGRATDTQYF
CDR3nt: TGTGCCAGCAGCTTCCGGACTAGCGGGAGGGCCACAGATACGCAGTATTTT
d_gene: TRBD2
j_gene: TRBJ2-3
abundance: -
v_gene: TRBV5-8

CDR3aa: CASTTHRGLASYEQYF
CDR3nt: TGTGCCAGCACCACCCACCGAGGACTAGCATCCTACGAGCAGTACTTC
d_gene: TRBD2
j_gene: TRBJ2-7
abundance: -
v_gene: TRBV5-7

CDR3aa: CASSQEGTGFGGELFF
CDR3nt: TGTGCCAGCAGCCAAGAAGGGACAGGCTTTGGCGGGGAGCTGTTTTTT
d_gene: TRBD1
j_gene: TRBJ2-2
abundance: -
v_gene: TRBV14

CDR3aa: CAWSQTPANYGYTF
CDR3nt: TGTGCCTGGAGCCAGACTCCAGCTAACTATGGCTACACCTTC
d_gene: -
j_gene: TRBJ1-2
abundance: once
v_gene: TRBV30

CDR3aa: CASTEDSRHNEQFF
CDR3nt: TGTGCCAGCACTGAGGACAGCCGGCACAATGAGCAGTTCTTC
d_gene: -
j_gene: TRBJ2-1
abundance: -
v_gene: TRBV28

CDR3aa: CAISDPGNYGYTF
CDR3nt: TGTGCCATCAGTGACCCCGGTAACTATGGCTACACCTTC
d_gene: -
j_gene: TRBJ1-2
abundance: -
v_gene: TRBV10-3

CDR3aa: CASSETGSEAFF
CDR3nt: TGTGCCAGTAGTGAGACAGGGTCTGAAGCTTTCTTT
d_gene: TRBD1
j_gene: TRBJ1-1
abundance: -
v_gene: TRBV19

CDR3aa: CASSDSGTGHNSPLHF
CDR3nt: TGTGCCAGCAGTGATAGTGGGACAGGACATAATTCACCCCTCCACTTT
d_gene: TRBD1
j_gene: TRBJ1-6
abundance: -
v_gene: TRBV2

CDR3aa: CASSLSGTNYGYTF
CDR3nt: TGTGCCAGCAGTTTATCGGGAACTAACTATGGCTACACCTTC
d_gene: -
j_gene: TRBJ1-2
abundance: -
v_gene: TRBV28

CDR3aa: CASSEAGTYNSPLHF
CDR3nt: TGCGCCAGCAGTGAGGCAGGGACCTATAATTCACCCCTCCACTTT
d_gene: -
j_gene: TRBJ1-6
abundance: -
v_gene: TRBV10-2

CDR3aa: CASSTRDRGETQYF
CDR3nt: TGTGCCAGCAGCACCCGGGATAGAGGGGAGACCCAGTACTTC
d_gene: -
j_gene: TRBJ2-5
abundance: -
v_gene: TRBV7-2

CDR3aa: CAISELGRAAGANVLTF
CDR3nt: TGTGCCATCAGTGAGTTGGGGCGTGCGGCTGGGGCCAACGTCCTGACTTTC
d_gene: -
j_gene: TRBJ2-6
abundance: -
v_gene: TRBV10-3

CDR3aa: CASSSQSGLANYGYTF
CDR3nt: TGCGCCAGCTCCTCGCAATCCGGTTTAGCTAACTATGGCTACACCTTC
d_gene: -
j_gene: TRBJ1-2
abundance: -
v_gene: TRBV4-1

CDR3aa: CASSLAGGHNEQFF
CDR3nt: TGTGCCAGCAGCTTAGCTGGGGGGCACAATGAGCAGTTCTTC
d_gene: -
j_gene: TRBJ2-1
abundance: -
v_gene: TRBV7-9

CDR3aa: CASSLLQGLGANVLTF
CDR3nt: TGTGCCAGCAGCTTACTTCAGGGACTCGGGGCCAACGTCCTGACTTTC
d_gene: -
j_gene: TRBJ2-6
abundance: -
v_gene: TRBV7-8

CDR3aa: CASSRAGANYGYTF
CDR3nt: TGTGCCAGCAGCCGGGCAGGGGCTAACTATGGCTACACCTTC
d_gene: -
j_gene: TRBJ1-2
abundance: -
v_gene: TRBV6-5